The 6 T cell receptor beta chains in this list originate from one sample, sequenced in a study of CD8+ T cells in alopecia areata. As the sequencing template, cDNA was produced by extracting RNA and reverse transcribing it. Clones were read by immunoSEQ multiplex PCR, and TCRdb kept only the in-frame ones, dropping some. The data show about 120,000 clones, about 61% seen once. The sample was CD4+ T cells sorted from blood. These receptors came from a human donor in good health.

The CDR3 DNA reads as TGCAGCGTCCTCAGGCCCGGCCAGGGCCCTAATCAGCCCCAGCATTTT. Its translation is CSVLRPGQGPNQPQHF. The J gene is TRBJ1-5, the V gene TRBV29-1; the D gene is possibly TRBD1 (5 bases). Trimming cost V 6 bases and J 4 bases, with 22 bases left between them. CDR3 length: 16 amino acids. Germline V CDR1 and CDR2: SQVTM, ANQGSEA.

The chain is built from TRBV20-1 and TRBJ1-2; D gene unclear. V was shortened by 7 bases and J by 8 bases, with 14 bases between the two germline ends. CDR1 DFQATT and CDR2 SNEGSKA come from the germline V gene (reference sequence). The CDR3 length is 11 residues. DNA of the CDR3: TGCAGTGTCGGGAGGGCAGGCGGCTACACCTTC. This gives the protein CSVGRAGGYTF.

The CDR3 DNA sequence: TGTGCCAGCAGTGAAGTAGGAACGGGGGGGCCAAGCACAGATACGCAGTATTTT. Translation: CASSEVGTGGPSTDTQYF. The chain carries TRBV25-1 and TRBJ2-3, with TRBD2 identical over 8 bases. The CDR3 has 18 amino acids. Germline CDR1 is MGHDK and CDR2 is SYGVNS. J lost 0 bases, V lost 2 bases, and 10 bases had no gene match.

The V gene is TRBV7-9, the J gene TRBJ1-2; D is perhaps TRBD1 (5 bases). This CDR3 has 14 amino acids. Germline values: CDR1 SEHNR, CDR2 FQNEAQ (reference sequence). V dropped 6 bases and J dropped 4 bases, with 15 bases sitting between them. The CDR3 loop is CASSPQEGAYGYTF. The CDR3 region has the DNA TGTGCCAGCAGTCCCCAGGAAGGGGCCTATGGCTACACCTTC. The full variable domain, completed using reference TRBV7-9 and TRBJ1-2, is DTGVSQNPRHKITKRGQNVTFRCDPISEHNRLYWYRQTLGQGPEFLTYFQNEAQLEKSRLLSDRFSAERPKGSFSTLEIQRTEQGDSAMYLCASSPQEGAYGYTFGSGTRLTVV.

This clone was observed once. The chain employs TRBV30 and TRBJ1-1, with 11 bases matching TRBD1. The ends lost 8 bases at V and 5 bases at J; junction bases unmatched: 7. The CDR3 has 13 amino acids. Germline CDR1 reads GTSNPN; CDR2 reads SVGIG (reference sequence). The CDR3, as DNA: TGTGCCGGACAGGGGGCTATAAGAACTGAAGCTTTCTTT. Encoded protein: CAGQGAIRTEAFF.

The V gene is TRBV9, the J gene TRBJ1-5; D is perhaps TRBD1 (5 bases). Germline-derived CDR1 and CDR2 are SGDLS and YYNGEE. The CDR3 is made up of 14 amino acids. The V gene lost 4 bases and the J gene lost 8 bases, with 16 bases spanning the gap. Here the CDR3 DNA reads TGTGCCAGCAGCCCTCCGGGACGGGGAGAGCCCCAGCATTTT. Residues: CASSPPGRGEPQHF.